This is a list of T cell receptor beta chains from one sample in a study of cytomegalovirus exposure and HLA in healthy donors. The data were produced by immunoSEQ multiplex PCR, yet TCRdb's version contains in-frame clones alone and is incomplete. The table includes about 200,000 clones, 60% to 80% detected once. The sample taken for sequencing was PBMCs. The origin of the receptors is a woman in her twenties or thirties in good health and CMV-seronegative. Both conserved end residues are part of each CDR3. A D gene is named only where the DNA matches it firmly. Part of the rows lack a size; the others show once, few, many or a class for expanded clones.

clone_size | d_call | j_call | v_call | cdr3_nt | cdr3_aa
. | . | TRBJ2-5 | TRBV29-1 | TGCAGCGTTGATGCGGGATTAGAGACCCAGTACTTC | CSVDAGLETQYF
. | TRBD1 | TRBJ1-6 | TRBV5-1 | TGCGCCAGCAGCTTGTTCGACAGGGTCAATTCACCCCTCCACTTT | CASSLFDRVNSPLHF
once | . | TRBJ2-2 | TRBV21-1 | TGTGCCAGCAGGAGCAGCGGGAGAGTGTGCGGGGAGCTGTTTTTT | CASRSSGRVCGELFF
once | TRBD2 | TRBJ2-2 | TRBV13 | TGTGCCACCCAGCGGGGGGGAAACGCCGGGGAGCTGTTTTTT | CATQRGGNAGELFF
. | TRBD1 | TRBJ1-4 | TRBV30 | TGTGCCTGGCGCCGGGACAGCAAGAATGAAAAACTGTTTTTT | CAWRRDSKNEKLFF
. | . | TRBJ1-1 | TRBV19 | TGTGCCAGTAGTATCAACCGGGGCACTGAAGCTTTCTTT | CASSINRGTEAFF
. | TRBD1 | TRBJ2-3 | TRBV5-1 | TGCGCCAGCAGCCACCGACAGGGCCTTACAGATACGCAGTATTTT | CASSHRQGLTDTQYF
. | . | TRBJ2-6 | TRBV5-1 | TGCGCCAGCAGCTTGGCCACAGGCCTTTTCTCTGGGGCCAACGTCCTGACTTTC | CASSLATGLFSGANVLTF
. | TRBD2 | TRBJ2-7 | TRBV6-4 | TGTGCCAGCAGTGAAGCGAGTAGCGGGATACCCTACGAGCAGTACTTC | CASSEASSGIPYEQYF
once | TRBD2 | TRBJ2-1 | TRBV10-3 | TGTGCCATCACGGCGGGGGGGATGAATGAGCAGTTCTTC | CAITAGGMNEQFF
once | TRBD2 | TRBJ2-1 | TRBV2 | TGTGCCAGCAGTGAAGAAGCGGGGGGGTTATACAATGAGCAGTTCTTC | CASSEEAGGLYNEQFF
. | . | TRBJ1-6 | TRBV4-1 | TGCGCCAGTTCCTGGGCGTATTCACCCCTCCACTTT | CASSWAYSPLHF
. | . | TRBJ1-6 | TRBV6-1 | TGTGCCAGCAGTGAAGGGGCAGTGTATAATTCACCCCTCCACTTT | CASSEGAVYNSPLHF
. | TRBD1 | TRBJ1-2 | TRBV9 | TGTGCCAGCAGCGCGCGGGACAGGGGATCGGTAGGCTACACCTTC | CASSARDRGSVGYTF
. | . | TRBJ1-1 | TRBV27 | TGTGCCAGCAGTTTGCTCGGGGTCCCCGAAGCTTTCTTT | CASSLLGVPEAFF
. | . | TRBJ1-6 | TRBV6-4 | TGTGCCAGACACCGACTCCACTTT | CARHRLHF
. | TRBD1 | TRBJ1-3 | TRBV4-2 | TGTGCCAGCAGCCAAAGGATCACAGGGGTGGAAAACACCATATATTTT | CASSQRITGVENTIYF
. | TRBD1 | TRBJ2-7 | TRBV5-1 | TGCGCCAGCAGCCAGGACAGGGAGATCGACGAGCAGTACTTC | CASSQDREIDEQYF
. | TRBD1 | TRBJ1-1 | TRBV6-1 | TGTGCCAGCAGGGGGGGGACAGGTCACACTGAAGCTTTCTTT | CASRGGTGHTEAFF
. | . | TRBJ1-1 | TRBV11-2 | TGTGCCAGCAGCTTAACAGGAGATGCTTTCTTT | CASSLTGDAFF
. | TRBD1 | TRBJ1-5 | TRBV5-1 | TGCGCCAGCAGCTTGTCAGGGGGAAATCAGCCCCAGCATTTT | CASSLSGGNQPQHF
. | . | TRBJ2-2 | TRBV19 | TGTGCCAGTCTCCCAGGGACTAACACCGGGGAGCTGTTTTTT | CASLPGTNTGELFF
. | TRBD2 | TRBJ2-7 | TRBV11-2 | TGTGCCAGCAGCTTGGGACTAGCGGATACCTACGAGCAGTACTTC | CASSLGLADTYEQYF
. | TRBD2 | TRBJ2-1 | TRBV7-9 | TGTGCCAGCAGCTTAGGACTAGCGGGGGGAAGCTCCTACAATGAGCAGTTCTTC | CASSLGLAGGSSYNEQFF
. | TRBD2 | TRBJ2-3 | TRBV30 | TGTGCCTGCAACCCGGGGGGGGTTTCAGGCACAGATACGCAGTATTTT | CACNPGGVSGTDTQYF
. | . | TRBJ1-2 | TRBV28 | TGTGCCAGCAGTGTAGCGGGGGGGTGGGGCTACACCTTC | CASSVAGGWGYTF
. | . | TRBJ2-7 | TRBV5-5 | TGTGCCAGCAGCTTATCCCACTACGAGCAGTACTTC | CASSLSHYEQYF
. | TRBD2 | TRBJ2-1 | TRBV7-7 | TGTGCCAGCAGCTTAACCCGACTAGCGACCGACCGCCTAAATGAGCAGTTCTTC | CASSLTRLATDRLNEQFF
. | . | TRBJ2-5 | TRBV9 | TGTGCCAGCAGCGCCGAGCCTCTATCGGAGCAGTACTTC | CASSAEPLSEQYF
. | . | TRBJ2-1 | TRBV4-1 | TGCGCCAGCTCTGGGCGGGTACACAATGAGCAGTTCTTC | CASSGRVHNEQFF
. | . | TRBJ2-5 | TRBV6-1 | TGTGCCAGCAGTGAGTTAGGGGTAGTGGAGACCCAGTACTTC | CASSELGVVETQYF
few | . | TRBJ2-3 | TRBV5-6 | TGTGCCAGCAGCCCGCGGGGACTCATCACATTGGGTACGCAGTATTTT | CASSPRGLITLGTQYF
. | . | TRBJ1-6 | TRBV27 | TGTGCCAGCAGTTACAGGGTGCGACCCAGCTCCTATAATTCACCCCTCCACTTT | CASSYRVRPSSYNSPLHF
. | TRBD2 | TRBJ2-5 | TRBV7-9 | TGTTCCAGCAGCTTAATTCCATCCGGGAGGGGAGAGACCCAGTACTTC | CSSSLIPSGRGETQYF
few | . | TRBJ1-1 | TRBV27 | TGTGCCAGCAGTTTACAGGGCCCTTACACTGAAGCTTTCTTT | CASSLQGPYTEAFF
. | . | TRBJ1-5 | TRBV19 | TGTGCCAGTAGTATCGGCAGGGACTGGTTCAATCAGCCCCAGCATTTT | CASSIGRDWFNQPQHF
. | . | TRBJ2-5 | TRBV5-1 | TGCGCCAGCAGCTTGGTTCACAGCAGGGAGACCCAGTACTTC | CASSLVHSRETQYF
. | TRBD2 | TRBJ2-5 | TRBV18 | TGTGCCAGCTCCCCAGGACTAGCGCAAGAGACCCAGTACTTC | CASSPGLAQETQYF
. | TRBD2 | TRBJ2-1 | TRBV4-1 | TGCGCCAGCAGCCAGCCCCCGGCCGTAGCGGGGACCTACAATGAGCAGTTCTTC | CASSQPPAVAGTYNEQFF
few | . | TRBJ2-7 | TRBV5-6 | TGTGCCAGCACCTTCCTAACACAGTACGAGCAGTACTTC | CASTFLTQYEQYF
. | . | TRBJ1-5 | TRBV6-1 | TGTGCCAGCAGTGAAGAGGACAGCTCTAATCAGCCCCAGCATTTT | CASSEEDSSNQPQHF
. | . | TRBJ1-1 | TRBV18 | TGTGCCAGCTCACCACTGAGGGAAGCTTTCTTT | CASSPLREAFF
. | . | TRBJ1-1 | TRBV29-1 | TGCAGCGTTGAATCCCGTCGGACTGAAGCTTTCTTT | CSVESRRTEAFF
few | TRBD1 | TRBJ1-2 | TRBV28 | TGTGCCAGCAGCAAGACAGGGGGCCGTGGCTACACCTTC | CASSKTGGRGYTF
. | TRBD1 | TRBJ2-7 | TRBV5-1 | TGCGCCAGCAGCTTGGAAACAGGGGGGTACGAGCAGTACTTC | CASSLETGGYEQYF
once | TRBD2 | TRBJ2-1 | TRBV28 | TGTGCCAGCAGTGTAGCGGGGGCCTACAATGAGCAGTTCTTC | CASSVAGAYNEQFF
once | . | TRBJ1-5 | TRBV4-1 | TGCGCCAGCAGCCACCACCCAGGGGACCGAGCCAATCAGCCCCAGCATTTT | CASSHHPGDRANQPQHF
few | . | TRBJ2-1 | TRBV18 | TGTGCCAGCTCACCATTAGTCGGGGGCTCCTACAATGAGCAGTTCTTC | CASSPLVGGSYNEQFF
. | . | TRBJ2-1 | TRBV5-1 | TGCGCCAGCAGCTCAAGGGACATCTACAATGAGCAGTTCTTC | CASSSRDIYNEQFF